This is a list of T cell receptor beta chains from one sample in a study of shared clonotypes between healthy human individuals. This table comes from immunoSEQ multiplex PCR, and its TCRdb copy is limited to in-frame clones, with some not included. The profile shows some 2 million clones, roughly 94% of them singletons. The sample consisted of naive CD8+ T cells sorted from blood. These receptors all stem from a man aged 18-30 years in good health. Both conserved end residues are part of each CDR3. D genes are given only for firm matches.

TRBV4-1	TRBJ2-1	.	CASSQSGGEQFF	TGCGCCAGCAGCCAAAGCGGTGGTGAGCAGTTCTTC
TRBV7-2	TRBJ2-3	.	CASSPHRRGPLPTDTQYF	TGTGCCAGCAGCCCCCATCGGAGGGGACCCTTACCCACAGATACGCAGTATTTT
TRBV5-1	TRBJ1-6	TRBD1	CASSLGTAGGPEPLHF	TGCGCCAGCAGCTTGGGGACAGCAGGGGGCCCCGAACCCCTCCACTTT
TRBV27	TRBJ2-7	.	CASSLLGGSIEQYF	TGTGCCAGCAGTTTACTTGGGGGATCCATCGAGCAGTACTTC
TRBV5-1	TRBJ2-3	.	CASSLEGTTDTQYF	TGCGCCAGCAGCTTGGAGGGAACGACGGATACGCAGTATTTT
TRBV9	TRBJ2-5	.	CASSSGYQETQYF	TGTGCCAGCAGCTCGGGGTATCAAGAGACCCAGTACTTC
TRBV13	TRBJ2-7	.	CASSGLIPDTEPYEQYF	TGTGCCAGCAGCGGGCTTATACCGGACACCGAACCCTACGAGCAGTACTTC
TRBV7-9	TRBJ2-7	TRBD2	CASSLRDAGVYEQYF	TGTGCCAGCAGCCTCCGGGACGCGGGGGTTTACGAGCAGTACTTC
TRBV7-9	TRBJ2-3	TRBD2	CASSSGLAGTDTQYF	TGTGCCAGCAGTTCGGGACTAGCAGGCACAGATACGCAGTATTTT
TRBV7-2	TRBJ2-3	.	CASSSPKFPGADTQYF	TGTGCCAGCAGCTCCCCCAAATTTCCGGGGGCAGATACGCAGTATTTT
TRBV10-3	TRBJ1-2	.	CAISEPGTPYGYTF	TGTGCCATCAGTGAGCCAGGGACACCGTATGGCTACACCTTC
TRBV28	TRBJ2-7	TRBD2	CASSIGRTYEQYF	TGTGCCAGCAGTATCGGGAGGACCTACGAGCAGTACTTC
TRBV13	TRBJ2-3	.	CASSQRDTQYF	TGTGCCAGCAGCCAAAGGGATACGCAGTATTTT
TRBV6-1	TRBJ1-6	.	CASSEWSSSSPLHF	TGTGCCAGCAGTGAATGGTCGTCTAGTTCACCCCTCCACTTT
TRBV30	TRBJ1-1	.	CAWSVILGPTEAFF	TGTGCCTGGAGTGTAATTTTGGGACCCACTGAAGCTTTCTTT
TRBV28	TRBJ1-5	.	CASSRHQPQHF	TGTGCCAGCAGTCGTCATCAGCCCCAGCATTTT
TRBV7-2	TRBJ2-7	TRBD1	CASSLRQGNPYEQYF	TGTGCCAGCAGCTTGAGACAGGGGAATCCCTACGAGCAGTACTTC
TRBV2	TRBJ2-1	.	CASTADYNEQFF	TGTGCCAGCACGGCTGATTACAATGAGCAGTTCTTC
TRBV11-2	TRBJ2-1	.	CASSLSTGVQFF	TGTGCCAGCAGCCTAAGTACGGGAGTACAGTTCTTC
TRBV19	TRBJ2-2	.	CASSLIPGELFF	TGTGCCAGTAGCCTGATCCCCGGGGAGCTGTTTTTT
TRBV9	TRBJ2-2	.	CASSPSASANTGELFF	TGTGCCAGCAGCCCCAGTGCTAGCGCGAACACCGGGGAGCTGTTTTTT
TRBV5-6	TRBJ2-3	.	CASSLEARGITDTQYF	TGTGCCAGCAGCTTGGAGGCGCGGGGAATCACAGATACGCAGTATTTT
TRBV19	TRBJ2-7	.	CASSHGLASYEQYF	TGTGCCAGTAGTCACGGTCTTGCCTCCTACGAGCAGTACTTC
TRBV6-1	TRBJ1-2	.	CASSGHPRGVGDGYTF	TGTGCCAGCAGTGGCCACCCCCGGGGGGTCGGCGATGGCTACACCTTC
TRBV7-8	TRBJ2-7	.	CASTLGEDGGRGPYEQYF	TGTGCCAGCACCCTAGGGGAAGACGGCGGCAGGGGCCCCTACGAGCAGTACTTC
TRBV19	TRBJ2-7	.	CASSIGLGYEQYF	TGTGCCAGTAGTATAGGGCTCGGGTACGAGCAGTACTTC
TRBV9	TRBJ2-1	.	CASSVDPGSSYNEQFF	TGTGCCAGCAGCGTAGATCCGGGAAGCTCCTACAATGAGCAGTTCTTC
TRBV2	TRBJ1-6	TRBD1	CASSNGALDRPDSYNSPLHF	TGTGCCAGCAGCAACGGGGCCCTGGACAGGCCAGACTCCTATAATTCACCCCTCCACTTT
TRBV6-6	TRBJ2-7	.	CASSYSSTYEQYF	TGTGCCAGCAGTTACTCGAGTACCTACGAGCAGTACTTC
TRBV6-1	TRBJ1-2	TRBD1	CASSEEVTGSGYGYTF	TGTGCCAGCAGTGAAGAGGTGACAGGGAGCGGCTATGGCTACACCTTC
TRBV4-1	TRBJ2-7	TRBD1	CASSQVGQGAWEQYF	TGCGCCAGCAGCCAAGTAGGACAGGGGGCTTGGGAGCAGTACTTC
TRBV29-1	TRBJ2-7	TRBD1	CSVGTGGKYSYEQYF	TGCAGCGTTGGGACAGGGGGCAAATACTCCTACGAGCAGTACTTC
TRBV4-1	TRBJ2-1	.	CASSLKEGPEQFF	TGCGCCAGCAGCCTAAAGGAGGGGCCTGAGCAGTTCTTC
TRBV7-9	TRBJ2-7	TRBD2	CASSLVGLANEQYF	TGTGCCAGCAGCTTAGTGGGACTAGCCAACGAGCAGTACTTC
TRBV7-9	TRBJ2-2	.	CASSLDGGLNTGELFF	TGTGCCAGCAGCTTAGATGGGGGACTGAACACCGGGGAGCTGTTTTTT
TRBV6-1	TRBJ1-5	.	CASSEYIFSNQPQHF	TGTGCCAGCAGTGAATACATCTTTAGCAATCAGCCCCAGCATTTT
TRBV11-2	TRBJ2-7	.	CASSDEWGQEFYEQYF	TGTGCCAGCAGCGACGAGTGGGGACAAGAGTTCTACGAGCAGTACTTC
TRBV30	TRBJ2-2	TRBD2	CACRHRKGLAGAPDTGELFF	TGTGCCTGCCGTCACAGAAAGGGACTAGCGGGAGCCCCCGACACCGGGGAGCTGTTTTTT
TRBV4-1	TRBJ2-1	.	CASSHPRGEQFF	TGCGCCAGCAGCCATCCCCGGGGTGAGCAGTTCTTC
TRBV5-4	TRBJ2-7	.	CASSLGGRSHEQYF	TGTGCCAGCAGCTTAGGTGGGAGATCCCACGAGCAGTACTTC
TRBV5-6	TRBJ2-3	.	CASSFGGRVDTQYF	TGTGCCAGCAGCTTCGGAGGGAGAGTAGATACGCAGTATTTT
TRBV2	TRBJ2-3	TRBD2	CASTPFTSGGTDTQYF	TGTGCCAGCACCCCCTTCACTAGCGGGGGAACAGATACGCAGTATTTT
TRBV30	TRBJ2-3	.	CAWSVGRGEADTQYF	TGTGCCTGGAGTGTTGGCCGGGGAGAAGCAGATACGCAGTATTTT
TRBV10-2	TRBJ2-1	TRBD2	CASSASGGAHEQFF	TGCGCCAGCAGTGCTAGCGGGGGGGCGCATGAGCAGTTCTTC
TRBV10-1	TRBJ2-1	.	CASSQGLENEQFF	TGCGCCAGCAGCCAGGGGTTGGAAAATGAGCAGTTCTTC
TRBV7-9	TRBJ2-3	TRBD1	CASSSRDREADTQYF	TGTGCCAGCAGCTCCCGGGACAGGGAAGCAGATACGCAGTATTTT
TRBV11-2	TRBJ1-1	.	CASSFQGTNTEAFF	TGTGCCAGCAGCTTTCAGGGGACGAACACTGAAGCTTTCTTT
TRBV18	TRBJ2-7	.	CASSPRNRDNEQYF	TGTGCCAGCTCACCGAGGAACAGGGATAACGAGCAGTACTTC
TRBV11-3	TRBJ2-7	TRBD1	CASSPDRGSHDYEQYF	TGTGCCAGCAGCCCCGACAGGGGAAGTCATGACTACGAGCAGTACTTC
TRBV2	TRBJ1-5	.	CASSEAHGSSEGNQPQHF	TGTGCCAGCAGTGAAGCGCATGGCAGCTCAGAGGGCAATCAGCCCCAGCATTTT
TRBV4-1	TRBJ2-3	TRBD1	CASSQGQGIDTQYF	TGCGCCAGCAGCCAGGGACAGGGAATAGATACGCAGTATTTT
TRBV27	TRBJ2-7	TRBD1	CASSLTGAGYEQYF	TGTGCCAGCAGCCTGACAGGGGCAGGCTACGAGCAGTACTTC
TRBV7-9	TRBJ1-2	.	CASSRDRYYGYTF	TGTGCCAGCAGCAGGGACCGCTACTATGGCTACACCTTC
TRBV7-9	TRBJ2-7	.	CASSSDTHEQYF	TGTGCCAGCAGCTCAGACACCCACGAGCAGTACTTC